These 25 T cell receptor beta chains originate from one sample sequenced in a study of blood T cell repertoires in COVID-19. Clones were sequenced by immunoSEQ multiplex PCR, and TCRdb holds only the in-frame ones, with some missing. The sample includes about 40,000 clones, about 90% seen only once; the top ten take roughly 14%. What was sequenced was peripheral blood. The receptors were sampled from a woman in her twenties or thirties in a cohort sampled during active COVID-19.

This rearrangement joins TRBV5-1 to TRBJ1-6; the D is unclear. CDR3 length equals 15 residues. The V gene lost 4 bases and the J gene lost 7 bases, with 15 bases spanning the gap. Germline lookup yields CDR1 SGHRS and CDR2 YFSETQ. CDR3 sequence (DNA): TGCGCCAGCAGCGTCCCGGACCCGGGGAATTCACCCCTCCACTTT. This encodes CASSVPDPGNSPLHF.

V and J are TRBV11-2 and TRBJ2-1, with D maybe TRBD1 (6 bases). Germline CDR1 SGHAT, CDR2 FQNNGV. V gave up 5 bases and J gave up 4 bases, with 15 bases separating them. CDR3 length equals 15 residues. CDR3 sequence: CASSPTGTPYNEQFF. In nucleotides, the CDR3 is TGTGCCAGCAGCCCCACTGGGACACCATACAATGAGCAGTTCTTC.

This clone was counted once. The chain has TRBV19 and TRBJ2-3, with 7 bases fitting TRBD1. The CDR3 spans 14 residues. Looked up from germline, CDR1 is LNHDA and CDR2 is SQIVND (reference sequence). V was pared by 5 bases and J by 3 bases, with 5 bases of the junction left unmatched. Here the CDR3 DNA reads TGTGCCAGTAGTCTGAGACAGGGTACAGATACGCAGTATTTT. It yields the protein CASSLRQGTDTQYF.

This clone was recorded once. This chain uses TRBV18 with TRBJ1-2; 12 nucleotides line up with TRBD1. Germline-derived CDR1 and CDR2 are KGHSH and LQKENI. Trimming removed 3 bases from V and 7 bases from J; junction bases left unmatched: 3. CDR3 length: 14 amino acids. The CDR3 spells CASSPGQGAGGYTF. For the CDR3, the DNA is TGTGCCAGCTCACCGGGACAGGGGGCTGGTGGCTACACCTTC.

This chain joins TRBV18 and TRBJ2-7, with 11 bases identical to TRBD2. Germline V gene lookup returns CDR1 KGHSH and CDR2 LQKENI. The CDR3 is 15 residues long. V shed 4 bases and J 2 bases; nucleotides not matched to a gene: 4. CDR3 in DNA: TGTGCCAGCTCACGCGGGACTAGCGGAACCTACGAGCAGTACTTC. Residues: CASSRGTSGTYEQYF.

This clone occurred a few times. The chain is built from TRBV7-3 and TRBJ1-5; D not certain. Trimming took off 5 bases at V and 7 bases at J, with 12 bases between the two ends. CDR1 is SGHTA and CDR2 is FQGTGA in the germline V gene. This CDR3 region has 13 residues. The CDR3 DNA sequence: TGTGCCAGCAGCCCCCTCGCGGGCCAGCCCCAGCATTTT. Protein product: CASSPLAGQPQHF.

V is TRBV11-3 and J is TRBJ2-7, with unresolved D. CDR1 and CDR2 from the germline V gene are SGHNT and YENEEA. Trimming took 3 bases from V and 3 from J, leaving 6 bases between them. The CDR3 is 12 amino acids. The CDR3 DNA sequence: TGTGCCAGCAGCTTTAGCCGCTACGAGCAGTACTTC. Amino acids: CASSFSRYEQYF.

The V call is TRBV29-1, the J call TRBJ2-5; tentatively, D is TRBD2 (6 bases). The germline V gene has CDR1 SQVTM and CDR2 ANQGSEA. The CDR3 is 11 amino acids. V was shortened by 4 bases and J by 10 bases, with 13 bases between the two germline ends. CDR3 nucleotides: TGCAGCGTTGTTTCGGGGGTGGGCCAGTACTTC. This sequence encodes CSVVSGVGQYF.

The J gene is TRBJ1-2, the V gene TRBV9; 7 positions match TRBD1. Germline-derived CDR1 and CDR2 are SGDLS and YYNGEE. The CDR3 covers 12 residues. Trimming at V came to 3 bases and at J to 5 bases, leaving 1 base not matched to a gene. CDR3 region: CASSATGYGYTF. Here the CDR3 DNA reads TGTGCCAGCAGCGCGACAGGGTATGGCTACACCTTC.

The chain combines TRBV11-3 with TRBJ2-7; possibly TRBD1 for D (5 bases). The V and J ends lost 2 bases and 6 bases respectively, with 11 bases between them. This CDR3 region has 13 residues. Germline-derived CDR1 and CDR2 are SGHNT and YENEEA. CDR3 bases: TGTGCCAGCAGCTTAAACCAGGGAAGCGAGCAGTACTTC. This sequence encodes CASSLNQGSEQYF.

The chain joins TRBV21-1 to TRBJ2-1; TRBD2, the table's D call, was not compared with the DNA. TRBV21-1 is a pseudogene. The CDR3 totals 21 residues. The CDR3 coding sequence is TGTGCCAGCAGCAAAAGGGGGGGGCCGCGACTAGCGGGAGCTAGAGCCAATGAGCAGTTCTTC. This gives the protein CASSKRGGPRLAGARANEQFF.

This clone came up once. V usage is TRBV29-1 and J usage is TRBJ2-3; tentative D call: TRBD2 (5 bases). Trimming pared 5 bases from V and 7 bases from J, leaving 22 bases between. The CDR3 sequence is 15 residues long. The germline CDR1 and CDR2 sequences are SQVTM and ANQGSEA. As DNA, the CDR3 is TGCAGCGTTCTCCGGGGAGAAAGTCAGCAGTATACGCAGTATTTT. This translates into CSVLRGESQQYTQYF.

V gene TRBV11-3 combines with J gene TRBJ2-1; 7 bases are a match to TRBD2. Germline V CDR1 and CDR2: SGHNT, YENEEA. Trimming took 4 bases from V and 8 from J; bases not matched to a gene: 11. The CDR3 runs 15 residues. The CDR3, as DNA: TGTGCCAGCAGCTATCGTGGCGGGAGTGTAGATGAGCAGTTCTTC. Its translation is CASSYRGGSVDEQFF.

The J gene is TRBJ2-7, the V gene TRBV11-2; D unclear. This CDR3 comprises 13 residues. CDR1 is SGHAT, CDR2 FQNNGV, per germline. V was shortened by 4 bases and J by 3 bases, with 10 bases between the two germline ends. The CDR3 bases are TGTGCCAGCAGCTCCAGATCTTACTACGAGCAGTACTTC. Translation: CASSSRSYYEQYF.

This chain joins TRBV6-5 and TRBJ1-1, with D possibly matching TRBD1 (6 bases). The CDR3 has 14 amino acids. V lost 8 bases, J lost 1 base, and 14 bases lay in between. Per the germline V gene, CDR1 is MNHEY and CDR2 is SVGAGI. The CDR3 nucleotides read TGTGCCAGCTACCCAACGGGACAGAACACTGAAGCTTTCTTT. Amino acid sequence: CASYPTGQNTEAFF.

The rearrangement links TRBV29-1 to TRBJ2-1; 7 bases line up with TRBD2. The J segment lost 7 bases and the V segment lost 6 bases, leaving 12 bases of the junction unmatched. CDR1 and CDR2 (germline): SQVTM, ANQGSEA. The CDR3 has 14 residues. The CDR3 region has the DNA TGCAGCGTCGTCCCCAAAGGGAGGGGAAATGAGCAGTTCTTC. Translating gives CSVVPKGRGNEQFF.

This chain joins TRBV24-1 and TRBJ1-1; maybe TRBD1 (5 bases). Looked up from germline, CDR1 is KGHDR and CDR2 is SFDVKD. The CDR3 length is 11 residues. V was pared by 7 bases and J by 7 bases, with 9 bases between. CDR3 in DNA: TGTGCCACCAGGGGCCAGGGTGAAGCTTTCTTT. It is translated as CATRGQGEAFF.

CDR3 in amino acids: CASSLVTTRLDTQYF. The DNA for the CDR3 is TGTGCCAGCAGCTTAGTAACTACCAGACTGGATACGCAGTATTTT. The rearrangement joins TRBV7-9 to TRBJ2-3; D call uncertain. The CDR3 spans 15 residues. V was clipped by 1 base and J by 6 bases, with 14 bases between them. Germline values: CDR1 SEHNR, CDR2 FQNEAQ (reference sequence).

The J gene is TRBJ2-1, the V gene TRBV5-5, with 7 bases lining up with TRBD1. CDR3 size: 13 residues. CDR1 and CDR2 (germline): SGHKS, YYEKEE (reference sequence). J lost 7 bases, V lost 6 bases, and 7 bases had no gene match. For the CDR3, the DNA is TGTGCCAGCATCCGTACAGGGGCAAATGAGCAGTTCTTC. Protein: CASIRTGANEQFF.

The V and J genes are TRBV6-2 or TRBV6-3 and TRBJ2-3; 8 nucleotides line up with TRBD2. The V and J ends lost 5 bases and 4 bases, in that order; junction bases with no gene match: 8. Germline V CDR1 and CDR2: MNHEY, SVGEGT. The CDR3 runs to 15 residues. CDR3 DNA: TGTGCCAGCAGTGGGACTAGGGCCTCGTCAGATACGCAGTATTTT. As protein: CASSGTRASSDTQYF.

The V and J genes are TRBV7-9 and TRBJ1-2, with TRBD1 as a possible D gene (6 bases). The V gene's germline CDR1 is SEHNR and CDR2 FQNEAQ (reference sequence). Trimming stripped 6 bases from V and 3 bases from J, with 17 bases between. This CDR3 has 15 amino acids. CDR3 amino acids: CASSFKQGIHYGYTF. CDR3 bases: TGTGCCAGCAGTTTTAAACAGGGTATCCACTATGGCTACACCTTC. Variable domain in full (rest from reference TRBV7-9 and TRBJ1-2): DTGVSQNPRHKITKRGQNVTFRCDPISEHNRLYWYRQTLGQGPEFLTYFQNEAQLEKSRLLSDRFSAERPKGSFSTLEIQRTEQGDSAMYLCASSFKQGIHYGYTFGSGTRLTVV.

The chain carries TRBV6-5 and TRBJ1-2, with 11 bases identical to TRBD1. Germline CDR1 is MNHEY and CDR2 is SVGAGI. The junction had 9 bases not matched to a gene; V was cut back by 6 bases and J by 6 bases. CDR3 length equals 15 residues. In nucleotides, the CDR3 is TGTGCCAGCAGCACCACCCGGACAGGGGGCCATGGCTACACCTTC. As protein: CASSTTRTGGHGYTF.

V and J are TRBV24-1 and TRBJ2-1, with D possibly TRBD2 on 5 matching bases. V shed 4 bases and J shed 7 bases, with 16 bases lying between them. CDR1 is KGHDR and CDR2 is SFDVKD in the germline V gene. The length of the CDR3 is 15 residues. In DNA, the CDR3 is TGTGCCACCAGTGACCGCACGGACTCAAGGAATGAGCAGTTCTTC. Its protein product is CATSDRTDSRNEQFF.

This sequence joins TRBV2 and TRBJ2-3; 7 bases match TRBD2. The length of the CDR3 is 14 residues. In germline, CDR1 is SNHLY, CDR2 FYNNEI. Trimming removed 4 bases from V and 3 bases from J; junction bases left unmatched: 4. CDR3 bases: TGTGCCAGCAGTGCCTCCGGGGGGACAGATACGCAGTATTTT. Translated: CASSASGGTDTQYF.

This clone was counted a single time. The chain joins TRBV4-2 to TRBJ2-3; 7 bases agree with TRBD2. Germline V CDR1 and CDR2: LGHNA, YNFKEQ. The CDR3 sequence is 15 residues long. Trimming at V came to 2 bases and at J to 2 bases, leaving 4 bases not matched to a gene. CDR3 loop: CASSQLTSATDTQYF. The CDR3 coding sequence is TGTGCCAGCAGCCAACTAACTAGCGCCACAGATACGCAGTATTTT.